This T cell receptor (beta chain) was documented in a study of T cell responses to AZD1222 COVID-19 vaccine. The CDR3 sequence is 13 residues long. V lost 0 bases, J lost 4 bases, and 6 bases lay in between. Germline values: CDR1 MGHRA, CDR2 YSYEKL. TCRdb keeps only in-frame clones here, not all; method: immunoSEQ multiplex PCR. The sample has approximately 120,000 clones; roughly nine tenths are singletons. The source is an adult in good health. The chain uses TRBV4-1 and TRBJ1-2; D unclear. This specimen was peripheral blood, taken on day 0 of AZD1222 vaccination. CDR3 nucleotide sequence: TGCGCCAGCAGCCAAGAGCAGATCTATGGCTACACCTTC. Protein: CASSQEQIYGYTF.